These 29 T cell receptor beta chains were all obtained from the same sample, sequenced in a study of metastatic and nonmetastatic thyroid tumors (dated by TCRdb to the early 2020s). Library construction relied on PCR. TCRdb records Illumina HiSeq 4000 as the sequencer. TCRdb reran the public reads through fastp at Q25 and MiXCR, keeping productive beta chains. This sample lists approximately 7,000 clones; 18% were detected once. The ten most abundant clones make up roughly 24% of the sample. Before undergoing thyroid surgery, none of the patients had been given any kind of treatment. The material sequenced was adjacent normal tissue. All receptors derive from a male donor with papillary thyroid cancer or a benign thyroid nodule (not recorded which). Some clones in this sample may be carry-over from other donors' samples.

This clone was counted only a few times. The chain combines TRBV5-1 with TRBJ1-1; D is undetermined. Germline V CDR1 and CDR2: SGHRS, YFSETQ. With 2 bases removed from V and 5 bases from J, the gap between germline ends came to 10 bases. The CDR3 length is 13 residues. DNA of the CDR3: TGCGCCAGCAGCTTCGACCGGGCGACTGAAGCTTTCTTT. Its translation is CASSFDRATEAFF.

J is TRBJ1-5 and V is TRBV20-1; no clear D gene. Germline V lookup: CDR1 DFQATT, CDR2 SNEGSKA (reference sequence). This CDR3 spans 14 amino acids. The ends were cut back, 0 bases at V and 7 bases at J, with 13 bases in the middle. Here the CDR3 reads CSAREGAGTQPQHF. Here the CDR3 DNA reads TGCAGTGCTAGAGAGGGAGCGGGAACCCAGCCCCAGCATTTT.

The chain combines TRBV6-1 with TRBJ2-7; maybe TRBD2 (5 bases). CDR3 length: 12 residues. Per the germline V gene, CDR1 is MNHNS and CDR2 is SASEGT. V lost 6 bases and J 3 bases, leaving 9 bases between the germline ends. The CDR3 DNA follows: TGTGCCAGCAGAGATCGGGGCTACGAGCAGTACTTC. Amino acids: CASRDRGYEQYF.

This clone was seen more than once but under ten times. The chain combines TRBV6-1 with TRBJ2-1, with 7 bases identical to TRBD2. The CDR3 runs 13 residues. Trimming cost V 6 bases and J 8 bases; bases outside gene matches: 7. Germline V CDR1 and CDR2: MNHNS, SASEGT. For the CDR3, the DNA is TGTGCCAGCAGCTACAGCGGGGCCCATGAGCAGTTCTTC. Protein product: CASSYSGAHEQFF.

This clone was detected only a few times. V usage is TRBV6-1 and J usage is TRBJ2-2; no firm D call. CDR1 MNHNS and CDR2 SASEGT come from the germline V gene. The CDR3 is made up of 15 amino acids. The ends were cut back, 3 bases at V and 0 bases at J, with 8 bases in the middle. The CDR3, as DNA: TGTGCCAGCAGTGAGAGGCAGCCGAACACCGGGGAGCTGTTTTTT. It yields the protein CASSERQPNTGELFF.

V gene TRBV5-8 combines with J gene TRBJ2-3, with TRBD1 matching 8 bases. The junction had 6 bases not matched to a gene; V was cut back by 0 bases and J by 6 bases. Germline CDR1 SGHTS, CDR2 YDEGEE. The CDR3 has 15 residues. The DNA for the CDR3 is TGTGCCAGCAGCTTGGTGGACAGGGAGGCCGATACGCAGTATTTT. As protein: CASSLVDREADTQYF.

The J gene is TRBJ2-3, the V gene TRBV30; 15 nucleotides line up with TRBD2. Germline trimming cut 3 bases from V and 3 bases from J; bases unmatched to any gene: 4. This CDR3 comprises 16 residues. CDR1 is GTSNPN, CDR2 SVGIG, per germline (reference sequence). CDR3: CAWSGTSGGWTDTQYF. The CDR3 nucleotides read TGTGCCTGGAGCGGGACTAGCGGGGGGTGGACAGATACGCAGTATTTT.

By proportion, this clone is medium-sized. The V call is TRBV11-3, the J call TRBJ2-5, with 8 bases aligning to TRBD1. Germline CDR1 SGHNT, CDR2 YENEEA. V shed 3 bases and J 4 bases; nucleotides not matched to a gene: 1. CDR3 length: 13 amino acids. The CDR3 DNA follows: TGTGCCAGCAGCTTTACAGGGGGAGAGACCCAGTACTTC. It specifies CASSFTGGETQYF.

A note on this clone: Mismatch with germline at one junction end may stem from a read error. V and J are TRBV11-3 and TRBJ2-7; no reliable D call. The CDR3 sequence is 15 residues long. Germline V lookup: CDR1 SGHNT, CDR2 YENEEA. CDR3: CASSFRLWISYKQYF. CDR3 nucleotide sequence: TGTGCCAGCAGCTTTCGACTCTGGATCTCCTACAAGCAGTACTTC.

In DNA, the CDR3 is TGTGCCAGCAGTTCCTCAAGGACAGGCGAGGGACTATCAATTTTCAGGGAGCAGTTCTTC. It yields the protein CASSSSRTGEGLSIFREQFF. This chain joins TRBV6-2 or TRBV6-3 and TRBJ2-1; either TRBD1 or TRBD2 may supply D (7 bases each). This CDR3 is built from 20 residues. Germline V gene sequence: CDR1 MNHEY, CDR2 SVGEGT. V lost 4 bases and J lost 10, with 35 bases in between.

The V and J genes are TRBV20-1 and TRBJ1-5; tentative D call: TRBD1 (6 bases). Between the trimmed V and J ends, which lost 2 bases and 3 bases, there was a span of 11 bases. CDR1 DFQATT and CDR2 SNEGSKA come from the germline V gene (reference sequence). The CDR3 is made up of 14 amino acids. As DNA, the CDR3 is TGCAGTGCTAGACCTGGACAGTTCAATCAGCCCCAGCATTTT. Encoded protein: CSARPGQFNQPQHF.

The genes are TRBV12-3 or TRBV12-4 and TRBJ1-6; the D is unclear. Trimming pared 6 bases from V and 9 bases from J, leaving 12 bases between. The length of the CDR3 is 13 residues. In nucleotides, the CDR3 is TGTGCCAGCAGCATACGTTGGGGTTCACCCCTCCACTTT. This encodes CASSIRWGSPLHF.

This clone was picked up a small number of times. The rearrangement uses TRBV6-5 and TRBJ2-1, with D tentatively TRBD1 or TRBD2 (5 bases each). Trimming shortened V by 0 bases and J by 0 bases, and 12 bases separated the two germline ends. Germline V lookup: CDR1 MNHEY, CDR2 SVGAGI. The CDR3 totals 17 residues. For the CDR3, the DNA is TGTGCCAGCAGTTACTCCGGGACCCGCGGCTCCTACAATGAGCAGTTCTTC. Translation: CASSYSGTRGSYNEQFF.

Many counts were recorded for this clone. The gene calls are TRBV20-1 and TRBJ2-1; D is unresolved. Germline-derived CDR1 and CDR2 are DFQATT and SNEGSKA (reference sequence). V was pared by 4 bases and J by 6 bases, with 13 bases between. This CDR3 contains 13 residues. CDR3 bases: TGCAGTGCTAAAGAAGGCGGAGCCAATGAGCAGTTCTTC. Its translation: CSAKEGGANEQFF.

The rearrangement joins TRBV28 to TRBJ1-5, with D hard to call. There are 13 residues in the CDR3. V dropped 3 bases and J dropped 5 bases, with 8 bases sitting between them. Germline assignment: CDR1 MDHEN and CDR2 SYDVKM. In DNA, the CDR3 is TGTGCCAGCAGTTTGAGTGGTCATCAGCCCCAGCATTTT. Translating it yields CASSLSGHQPQHF.

The V call is TRBV27, the J call TRBJ2-7; maybe TRBD2 (5 bases). Germline lookup yields CDR1 MNHEY and CDR2 SMNVEV (reference sequence). Trimming cost V 6 bases and J 0 bases, with 15 bases left between them. The CDR3 is 15 amino acids. The CDR3 DNA reads as TGTGCCAGCAGCCGCCCGGGGAACCCCTCCTACGAGCAGTACTTC. Protein product: CASSRPGNPSYEQYF.

Regarding this clone: A clone one base away is much larger, so this may be a read error. This chain links TRBV6-5 with TRBJ1-2, with D unresolved. The CDR3 is 13 amino acids. CDR1 is MNHEY, CDR2 SVGAGI, per germline. V was cut by 2 bases and J by 3 bases, with 7 bases left in between. CDR3 protein: CASSYEWYYGYTF. The CDR3 nucleotides are TGTGCCAGCAGTTACGAGTGGTACTATGGCTACACCTTC.

Sample share makes this clone medium-sized. The chain is built from TRBV12-3 or TRBV12-4 and TRBJ1-1; TRBD1 aligns across 8 bases. Germline trimming cut 5 bases from V and 4 bases from J; bases unmatched to any gene: 3. The CDR3 has 13 residues. The CDR3 is CASSPDRGTEAFF. In DNA, the CDR3 is TGTGCCAGCAGTCCTGACAGGGGCACTGAAGCTTTCTTT.

This clone was counted many times. The chain couples TRBV5-1 to TRBJ2-1; 7 nucleotides agree with TRBD1. There are 13 residues in the CDR3. V shed 3 bases, J shed 5 bases, and the junction held 2 bases outside the gene matches. The germline V gene encodes CDR1 SGHRS and CDR2 YFSETQ. In DNA form, the CDR3 reads TGCGCCAGCAGCTGGGGACAGAACAATGAGCAGTTCTTC. Protein: CASSWGQNNEQFF.

This clone was detected many times. The chain uses TRBV28 and TRBJ1-3, with D hard to call. The CDR3 covers 13 residues. V lost 5 bases, J lost 5 bases, and 10 bases lay in between. CDR1 and CDR2 (germline): MDHEN, SYDVKM. CDR3 protein: CASSLDTRNTIYF. The CDR3 coding sequence is TGTGCCAGCAGTCTAGACACTAGAAACACCATATATTTT.

This clone was seen repeatedly, ten times or more. A clone one base away is much larger, so this may be a read error. The chain uses TRBV11-1 and TRBJ1-3, with 9 bases that match TRBD1. Germline CDR1 reads SGHAT; CDR2 reads FQDESV (reference sequence). Germline trimming cut 2 bases from V and 1 base from J; bases unmatched to any gene: 3. The CDR3 has 16 residues. In DNA form, the CDR3 reads TGTGCCAGCAGCTTAACTGGGACAGGGTCTGGAAACACCATATATTTT. The encoded protein is CASSLTGTGSGNTIYF.

This clone is termed large. This chain uses TRBV6-1 with TRBJ1-2, with a weak D call TRBD1 (6 bases). The CDR3 length is 11 residues. V lost 7 bases and J lost 8, with 11 bases in between. The germline CDR1 and CDR2 sequences are MNHNS and SASEGT. The CDR3 coding sequence is TGTGCCAGCACCCAGGGGAGGGGCTACACCTTC. It codes for CASTQGRGYTF.

This sequence joins TRBV6-1 and TRBJ2-7, with TRBD2 matching over 12 bases. The CDR3 is 15 residues long. The V segment lost 5 bases and the J segment 8 bases; nucleotides outside the gene matches: 10. Germline V gives CDR1 MNHNS, CDR2 SASEGT. The DNA for the CDR3 is TGTGCCAGCAGTACCGGGACTAGCGGGCCCCTCCAGCAGTACGTC. Its protein is CASSTGTSGPLQQYV.

Ten or more counts support this clone. This chain uses TRBV15 with TRBJ1-2; 12 nucleotides agree with TRBD1. CDR3 size: 13 residues. V gave up 6 bases and J gave up 6 bases; unmatched junction bases: 2. The V gene's germline CDR1 is LNHNV and CDR2 YYDKDF (reference sequence). CDR3 bases: TGTGCCACCAGTGGGACAGGGGGCGATGGCTACACCTTC. It encodes CATSGTGGDGYTF. The full variable domain, its missing parts supplied by reference TRBV15 and TRBJ1-2, is DAMVIQNPRYQVTQFGKPVTLSCSQTLNHNVMYWYQQKSSQAPKLLFHYYDKDFNNEADTPDNFQSRRPNTSFCFLDIRSPGLGDTAMYLCATSGTGGDGYTFGSGTRLTVV.

The chain employs TRBV2 and TRBJ1-1; TRBD1 aligns across 8 bases. CDR3 length: 15 residues. Germline V gene lookup returns CDR1 SNHLY and CDR2 FYNNEI. V lost 6 bases and J lost 4; bases outside the gene matches: 10. The CDR3 DNA reads TGTGCCAGCAGGTCCCACACTACAGGGGGCACTGAAGCTTTCTTT. The encoded protein is CASRSHTTGGTEAFF.

Concerning this clone itself: At one end, the junction sequence differs from germline, possibly due to a read error. The chain joins TRBV28 to TRBJ2-3, with 8 nucleotides matching TRBD2. This CDR3 has 15 residues. CDR1 is MDHEN and CDR2 is SYDVKM in the germline V gene. DNA for the CDR3: TGTGCCAACAGTCGGGGGGGGGTAGGAACAGATACGCAGTATTTT. Its protein product is CANSRGGVGTDTQYF.

In its sample, this clone was seen a few times. The chain recombines TRBV5-1 with TRBJ1-1, with D hard to call. Per germline, CDR1 SGHRS and CDR2 YFSETQ. With 0 bases removed from V and 0 bases from J, the gap between germline ends came to 9 bases. CDR3 length equals 15 residues. DNA of the CDR3: TGCGCCAGCAGCTTGGTGGCGGGGATGAACACTGAAGCTTTCTTT. Translation gives CASSLVAGMNTEAFF.

This clone is large (0.1 to 1%) within its sample. The genes are TRBV27 and TRBJ2-7, with D maybe TRBD1 (6 bases). The V and J ends lost 2 bases and 2 bases respectively, with 10 bases between them. CDR3 length: 14 amino acids. CDR1 is MNHEY, CDR2 SMNVEV, per germline (reference sequence). The DNA of the CDR3 is TGTGCCAGCAGTTTAGACAGGAACACCTACGAGCAGTACTTC. It translates to CASSLDRNTYEQYF.

V gene TRBV2 combines with J gene TRBJ2-2, with D perhaps TRBD2 (5 bases). The CDR3 sequence is 14 residues long. Per germline, CDR1 SNHLY and CDR2 FYNNEI. V lost 3 bases and J lost 6, with 11 bases in between. The CDR3 DNA sequence: TGTGCCAGCAGTGATGTCCCGAGGGCCGGGGAGCTGTTTTTT. It encodes CASSDVPRAGELFF. Filled out from reference TRBV2 and TRBJ2-2, the complete variable domain reads EPEVTQTPSHQVTQMGQEVILRCVPISNHLYFYWYRQILGQKVEFLVSFYNNEISEKSEIFDDQFSVERPDGSNFTLKIRSTKLEDSAMYFCASSDVPRAGELFFGEGSRLTVL.